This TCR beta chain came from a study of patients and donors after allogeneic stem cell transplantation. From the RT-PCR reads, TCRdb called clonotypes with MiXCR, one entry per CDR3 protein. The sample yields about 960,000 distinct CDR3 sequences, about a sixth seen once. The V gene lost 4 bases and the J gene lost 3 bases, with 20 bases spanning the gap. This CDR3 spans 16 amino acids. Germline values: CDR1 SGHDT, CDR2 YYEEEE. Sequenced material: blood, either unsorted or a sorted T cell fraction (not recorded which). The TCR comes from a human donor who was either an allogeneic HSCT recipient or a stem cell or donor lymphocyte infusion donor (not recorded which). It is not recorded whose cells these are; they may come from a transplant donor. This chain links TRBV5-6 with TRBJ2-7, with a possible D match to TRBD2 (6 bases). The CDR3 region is CASSPRGNPFNYEQYF. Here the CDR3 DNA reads TGTGCCAGCAGCCCTCGGGGGAACCCTTTTAACTACGAGCAGTACTTC.